Only a few counts were recorded for the clone carrying this TCR beta chain. No antigen is known for it. This CDR3 contains 14 residues. Germline lookup yields CDR1 SQVTM and CDR2 ANQGSEA. The V end was cut by 4 bases, the J end by 0 bases, with 10 bases between. This sample was included in a study of beta chain features in type 1 diabetes. Study observations and caveats: TCRB CDR3 length was moderately but significantly reduced in all four CD4+ subsets of Type 1 diabetes patients.

What was sequenced were expressed TCRB transcripts, since all of the isolated RNA had been reverse transcribed. This table comes from immunoSEQ multiplex PCR, and its TCRdb copy is limited to in-frame clones, with some not included. The sample lists approximately 340,000 clones, less than 15% occurring once. It was via CD45RO/CCR7/CD25/CD127/CD95/CD27 that CD4+ naive, central memory, regulatory and stem cell-like memory cells were sorted. The material sequenced was naive CD4+ T cells from blood. The chain is built from TRBV29-1 and TRBJ1-3; D is ambiguous. The clonotype was recovered from a young woman in good health. The CDR3 region is CSVVSVVSGNTIYF. As DNA, the CDR3 is TGCAGCGTTGTTTCCGTAGTCTCTGGAAACACCATATATTTT.